This T cell receptor beta chain was retrieved from a study of blood T cell repertoires in COVID-19. About the study: From T cells, B-cell-depleted T cells, or PBMCs came the material, which was cDNA or gDNA.

The CDR3 runs 14 residues. V lost 0 bases to trimming and J lost 8 bases, with 13 bases between them. Germline CDR1 SGDLS, CDR2 YYNGEE. Those enrolled in Seattle joined during active infection and were followed longitudinally afterward. The table came from immunoSEQ multiplex PCR; TCRdb's copy has only in-frame clones and leaves some out. The sample shows under 550,000 clones, about 90% of them seen only once. The gene calls are TRBV9 and TRBJ2-3, with D maybe TRBD1 (6 bases). This TCR derives from a young man with COVID-19, enrolled during active disease. The sample consisted of peripheral blood. CDR3 nucleotide sequence: TGTGCCAGCAGCGTAGAATACAGGGACGGTACGCAGTATTTT. Translated, it gives CASSVEYRDGTQYF.